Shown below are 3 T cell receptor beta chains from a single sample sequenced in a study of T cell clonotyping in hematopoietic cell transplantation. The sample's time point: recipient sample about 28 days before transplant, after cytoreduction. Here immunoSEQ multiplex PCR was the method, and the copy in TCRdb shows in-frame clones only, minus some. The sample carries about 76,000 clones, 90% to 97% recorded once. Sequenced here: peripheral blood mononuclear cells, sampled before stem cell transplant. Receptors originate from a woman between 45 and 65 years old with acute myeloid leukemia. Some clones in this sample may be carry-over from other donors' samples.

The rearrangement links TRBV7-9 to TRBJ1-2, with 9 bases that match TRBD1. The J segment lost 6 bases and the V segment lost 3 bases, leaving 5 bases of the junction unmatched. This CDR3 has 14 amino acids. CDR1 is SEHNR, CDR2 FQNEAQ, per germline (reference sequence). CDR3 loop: CASSLLRDRDGYTF. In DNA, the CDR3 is TGTGCCAGCAGCTTGCTTCGGGACAGGGATGGCTACACCTTC.

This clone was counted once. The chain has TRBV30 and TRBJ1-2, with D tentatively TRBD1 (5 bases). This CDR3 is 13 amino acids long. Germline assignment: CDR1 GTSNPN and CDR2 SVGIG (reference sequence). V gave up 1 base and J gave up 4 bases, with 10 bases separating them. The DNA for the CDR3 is TGTGCCTGGAGTGACGGGGGAGGCTATGGCTACACCTTC. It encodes CAWSDGGGYGYTF.

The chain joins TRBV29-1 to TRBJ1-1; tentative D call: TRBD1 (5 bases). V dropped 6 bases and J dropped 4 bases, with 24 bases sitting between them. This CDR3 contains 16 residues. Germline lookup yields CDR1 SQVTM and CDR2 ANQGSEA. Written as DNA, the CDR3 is TGCAGCGTGGGTTCGGCAGGGTGGTACTTGGGCACTGAAGCTTTCTTT. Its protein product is CSVGSAGWYLGTEAFF.